The present TCR beta chain was sequenced within a study of cytomegalovirus exposure and HLA in healthy donors. On the study more broadly: Assignment to the Caucasian-associated ancestry cluster applied to approximately 80% of the approximately 400 genotyped donors.

CDR1 SEHNR and CDR2 FQNEAQ come from the germline V gene (reference sequence). V lost 7 bases and J lost 6; bases outside the gene matches: 7. The CDR3 is 14 amino acids. With 60 Vbeta and 13 Jbeta primers, the PCR was carried out. The table came from immunoSEQ multiplex PCR; TCRdb's copy has only in-frame clones and leaves some out. The data show under 200,000 clones, around 77% seen once. Study-wide findings and caveats: For cytomegalovirus status, the classifier reportedly gave diagnoses with high specificity and sensitivity.

A note on this clone: Antigen: not known.

The TCR sequence derives from a young woman in good health and CMV-seropositive. The chain links TRBV7-9 to TRBJ2-1; the match to TRBD2 covers 9 bases. Material: PBMCs. CDR3 nucleotide sequence: TGTGCCAGCAACCGGGCGGGAGGGGGCAATGAGCAGTTCTTC. As protein: CASNRAGGGNEQFF.